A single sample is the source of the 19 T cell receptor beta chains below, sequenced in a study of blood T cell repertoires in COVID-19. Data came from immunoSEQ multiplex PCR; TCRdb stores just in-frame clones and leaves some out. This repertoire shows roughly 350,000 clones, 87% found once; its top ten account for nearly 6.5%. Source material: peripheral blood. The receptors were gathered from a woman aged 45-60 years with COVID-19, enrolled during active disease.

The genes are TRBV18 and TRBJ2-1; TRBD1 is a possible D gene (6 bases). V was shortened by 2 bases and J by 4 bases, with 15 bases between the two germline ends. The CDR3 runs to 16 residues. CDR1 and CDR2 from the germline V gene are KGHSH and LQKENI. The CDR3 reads CASSPVLVGTYNEQFF. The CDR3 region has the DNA TGTGCCAGCTCACCAGTTTTAGTCGGGACATACAATGAGCAGTTCTTC. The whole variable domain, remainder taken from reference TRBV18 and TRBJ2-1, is NAGVMQNPRHLVRRRGQEARLRCSPMKGHSHVYWYRQLPEEGLKFMVYLQKENIIDESGMPKERFSAEFPKEGPSILRIQQVVRGDSAAYFCASSPVLVGTYNEQFFGPGTRLTVL.

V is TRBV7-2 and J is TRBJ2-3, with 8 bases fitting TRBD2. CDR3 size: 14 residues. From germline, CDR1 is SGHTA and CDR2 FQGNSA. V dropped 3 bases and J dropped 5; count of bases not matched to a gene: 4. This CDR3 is CASSLVAGKDTQYF. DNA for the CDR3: TGTGCCAGCAGCTTGGTAGCGGGAAAAGATACGCAGTATTTT.

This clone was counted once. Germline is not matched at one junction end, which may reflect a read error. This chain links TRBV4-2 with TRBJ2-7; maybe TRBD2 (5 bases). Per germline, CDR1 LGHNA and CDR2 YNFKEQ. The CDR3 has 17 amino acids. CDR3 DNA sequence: TGTGCCAGCAGCCAAGGAATTCTAGGAGGCGTCTCCAACGAGCAGTACTTC. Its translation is CASSQGILGGVSNEQYF.

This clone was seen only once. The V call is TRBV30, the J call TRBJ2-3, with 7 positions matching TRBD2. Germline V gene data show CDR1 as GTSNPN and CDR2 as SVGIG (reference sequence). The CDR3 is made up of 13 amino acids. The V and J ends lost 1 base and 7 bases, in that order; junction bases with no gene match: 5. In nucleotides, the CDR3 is TGTGCCTGGAGTGGGGGGGGGTCGAATACGCAGTATTTT. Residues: CAWSGGGSNTQYF. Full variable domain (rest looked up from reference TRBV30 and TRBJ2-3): SQTIHQWPATLVQPVGSPLSLECTVEGTSNPNLYWYRQAAGRGLQLLFYSVGIGQISSEVPQNLSASRPQDRQFILSSKKLLLSDSGFYLCAWSGGGSNTQYFGPGTRLTVL.

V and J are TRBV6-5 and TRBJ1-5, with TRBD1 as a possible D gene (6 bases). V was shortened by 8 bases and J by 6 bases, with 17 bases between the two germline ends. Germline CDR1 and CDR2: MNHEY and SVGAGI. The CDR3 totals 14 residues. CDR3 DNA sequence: TGTGCCAGCGGGCCCAGGGGTATAAGTCAGCCCCAGCATTTT. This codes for CASGPRGISQPQHF.

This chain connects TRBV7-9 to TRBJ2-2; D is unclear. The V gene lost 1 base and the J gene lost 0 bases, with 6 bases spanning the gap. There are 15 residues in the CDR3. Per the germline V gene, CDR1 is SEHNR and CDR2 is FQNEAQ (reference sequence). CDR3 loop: CASSLVLANTGELFF. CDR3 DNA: TGTGCCAGCAGCTTAGTCCTAGCGAACACCGGGGAGCTGTTTTTT.

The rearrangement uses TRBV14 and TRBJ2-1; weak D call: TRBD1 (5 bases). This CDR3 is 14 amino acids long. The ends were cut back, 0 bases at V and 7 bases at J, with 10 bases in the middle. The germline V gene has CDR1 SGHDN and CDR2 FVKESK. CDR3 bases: TGTGCCAGCAGCCAAGACAGGGCTTGGAATGAGCAGTTCTTC. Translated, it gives CASSQDRAWNEQFF.

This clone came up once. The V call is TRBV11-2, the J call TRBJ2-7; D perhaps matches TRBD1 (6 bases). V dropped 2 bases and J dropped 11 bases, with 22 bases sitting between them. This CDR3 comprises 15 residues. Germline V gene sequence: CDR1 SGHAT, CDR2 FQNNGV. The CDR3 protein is CASSLSTGTPSREYF. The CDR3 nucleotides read TGTGCCAGCAGCTTATCGACAGGTACACCATCGCGGGAGTACTTC.

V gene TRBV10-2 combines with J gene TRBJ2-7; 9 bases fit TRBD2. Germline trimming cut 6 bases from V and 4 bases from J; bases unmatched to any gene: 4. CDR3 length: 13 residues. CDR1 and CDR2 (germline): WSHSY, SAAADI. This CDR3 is CASRPSGRYEQYF. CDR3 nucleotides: TGCGCCAGCAGGCCCAGCGGGAGGTACGAGCAGTACTTC.

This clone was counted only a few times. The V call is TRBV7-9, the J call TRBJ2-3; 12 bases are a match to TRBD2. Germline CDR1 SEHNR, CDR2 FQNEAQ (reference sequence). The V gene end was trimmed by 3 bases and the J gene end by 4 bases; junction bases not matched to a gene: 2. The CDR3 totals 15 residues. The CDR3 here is CASSLTSGRSDTQYF. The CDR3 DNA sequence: TGTGCCAGCAGCTTGACTAGCGGGAGATCAGATACGCAGTATTTT.

For the CDR3, the DNA is TGTGCCAGCAGTTACTCGATCGGGTCTAGCTTAGAGACCCAGTACTTC. Residues: CASSYSIGSSLETQYF. This chain connects TRBV6-5 to TRBJ2-5; perhaps TRBD2 as D (5 bases). Per the germline V gene, CDR1 is MNHEY and CDR2 is SVGAGI. V was clipped by 0 bases and J by 4 bases, with 15 bases between them. The CDR3 totals 16 residues.

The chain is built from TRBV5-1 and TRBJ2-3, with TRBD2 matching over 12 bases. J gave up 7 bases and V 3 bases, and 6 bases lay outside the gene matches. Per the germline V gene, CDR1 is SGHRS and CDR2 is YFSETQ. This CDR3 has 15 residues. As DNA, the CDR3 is TGCGCCAGCAGCTCCAGACTAGCGGGAGTTTATACGCAGTATTTT. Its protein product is CASSSRLAGVYTQYF.

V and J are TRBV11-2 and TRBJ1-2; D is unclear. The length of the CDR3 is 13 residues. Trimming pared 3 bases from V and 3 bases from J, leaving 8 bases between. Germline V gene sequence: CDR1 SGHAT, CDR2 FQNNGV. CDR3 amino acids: CASSLGGDYGYTF. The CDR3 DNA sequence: TGTGCCAGCAGCTTGGGAGGTGACTATGGCTACACCTTC.

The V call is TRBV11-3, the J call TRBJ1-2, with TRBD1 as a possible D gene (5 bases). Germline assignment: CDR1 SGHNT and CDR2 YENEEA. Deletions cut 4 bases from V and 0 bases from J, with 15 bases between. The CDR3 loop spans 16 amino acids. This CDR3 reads CASSSGATIANYGYTF. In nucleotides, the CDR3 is TGTGCCAGCAGCTCTGGGGCGACGATAGCTAACTATGGCTACACCTTC.

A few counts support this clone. CDR3 in DNA: TGTGCCAGCAGCTTAGAGAGCTCCTACGAGCAGTACTTC. As protein: CASSLESSYEQYF. The chain combines TRBV11-3 with TRBJ2-7; no definite D call. The CDR3 consists of 13 residues. The germline V and J ends were trimmed by 0 bases and 0 bases, with 3 bases remaining between them. Germline V gene sequence: CDR1 SGHNT, CDR2 YENEEA.

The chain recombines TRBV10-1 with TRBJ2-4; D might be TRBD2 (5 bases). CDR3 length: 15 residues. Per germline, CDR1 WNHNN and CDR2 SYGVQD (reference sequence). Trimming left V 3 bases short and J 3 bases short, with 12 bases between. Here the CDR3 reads CASSDGSEGKNIQYF. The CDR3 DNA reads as TGCGCCAGCAGTGACGGTAGCGAAGGCAAAAACATTCAGTACTTC.

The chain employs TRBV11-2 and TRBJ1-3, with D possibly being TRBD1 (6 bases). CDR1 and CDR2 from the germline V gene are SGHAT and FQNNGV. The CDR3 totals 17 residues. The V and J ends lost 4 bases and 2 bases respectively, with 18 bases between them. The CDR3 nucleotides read TGTGCCAGCAGCTCCATAAAAAGGACAGAGCCTGGAAACACCATATATTTT. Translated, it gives CASSSIKRTEPGNTIYF.

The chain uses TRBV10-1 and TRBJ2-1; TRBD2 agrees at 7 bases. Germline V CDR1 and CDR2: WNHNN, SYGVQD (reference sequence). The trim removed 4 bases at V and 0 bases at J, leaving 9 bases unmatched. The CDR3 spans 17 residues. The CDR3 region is CASSGRTRTSSYNEQFF. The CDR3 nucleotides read TGCGCCAGCAGTGGAAGGACTAGGACCAGCTCCTACAATGAGCAGTTCTTC.

The CDR3 DNA reads TGCGCCAGCAGCACGGGACAGAGTGGCTACACCTTC. This gives the protein CASSTGQSGYTF. The chain is built from TRBV5-1 and TRBJ1-2; 7 nucleotides match TRBD1. Trimming cost V 4 bases and J 7 bases; bases outside gene matches: 4. The V gene's germline CDR1 is SGHRS and CDR2 YFSETQ. The CDR3 totals 12 residues.